One TCR beta chain is described in this entry. Antigen specificity is unknown. This entry comes from a study of T cell responses to AZD1222 COVID-19 vaccine. Study-wide points: Donors skewed white British and female; clonal diversity was possibly underestimated. Spike-spanning, vaccine-associated CD4 TCRs were dominant at 160-218 and 743-854.

TCRdb's copy holds only in-frame clones and misses some; the assay was immunoSEQ multiplex PCR. The sample has some 150,000 clones, almost 85% seen once. The CDR3 extends over 14 amino acids. With 6 bases clipped from V and 4 bases from J, the junction kept 6 bases outside the gene matches. CDR1 is MNHEY, CDR2 SVGAGI, per germline. The starting material was peripheral blood, obtained 28 days after the second dose of the MenACWY control vaccine. V usage is TRBV6-5 and J usage is TRBJ2-1, with 7 nucleotides matching TRBD2. This clonotype was sampled from an adult who received the MenACWY meningococcal vaccine as a control. The CDR3, as DNA: TGTGCCAGCAGGAGATACGGGAGGTACAATGAGCAGTTCTTC. Protein sequence: CASRRYGRYNEQFF.